The 21 T cell receptor beta chains presented below share a single source sample, sequenced in a study. TCRdb passed the 5' RACE reads through MiXCR, listing each CDR3 protein once. The data contain some 62,000 distinct CDR3 sequences, around 30% of them singletons. Input material: tumor-infiltrating naive CD4+ T cells sorted from the breast tumor. The sample's subset: naive CD4+ T cells, CD4+CD45RA+CD25-. Receptor source: a female donor with breast cancer.

Regarding this clonotype: Given the absence of the conserved phenylalanine or tryptophan at the CDR3 end, a read error is likely. The V gene is TRBV6-2 or TRBV6-3, the J gene TRBJ1-5; D unclear. Trimming left V 6 bases short and J 2 bases short, with 8 bases between. This CDR3 has 13 residues. The germline gives CDR1 MNHEY, CDR2 SVGEGT. In DNA, the CDR3 is TGTGCCAGCAGCTCCCTAGGCAATCAGCCCCAGCATCTT. It codes for CASSSLGNQPQHL.

Concerning this clonotype: One end of the junction varies from germline; a read error may be responsible. CDR3 residues: CASRLDGRRTDGYTF. CDR3 DNA: TGTGCCAGCCGCTTGGACGGACGCCGGACAGATGGCTACACCTTC. The V gene is TRBV5-4, the J gene TRBJ1-2, with a possible D match to TRBD1 (6 bases). The CDR3 runs 15 residues. CDR1 SGHNT and CDR2 YYREEE come from the germline V gene (reference sequence).

This chain links TRBV7-2 with TRBJ2-5, with TRBD1 identical over 8 bases. The CDR3 has 13 amino acids. Germline loops: CDR1 SGHTA, CDR2 FQGNSA. J was trimmed by 6 bases and V by 5 bases; bases with no gene match: 5. The CDR3, as DNA: TGTGCCAGCAGCCCCGGACAGGGACAGACCCAGTACTTC. It translates to CASSPGQGQTQYF.

This chain links TRBV4-1 with TRBJ1-1; D unclear. V was clipped by 2 bases and J by 1 base, with 14 bases between them. The CDR3 has 16 residues. Germline V gives CDR1 MGHRA, CDR2 YSYEKL. CDR3 residues: CASSQISPWGNTEAFF. The DNA for the CDR3 is TGCGCCAGCAGCCAAATTTCTCCATGGGGGAACACTGAAGCTTTCTTT.

This chain uses TRBV5-1 with TRBJ2-7; D might be TRBD1 (5 bases). CDR3 length: 13 amino acids. Trimming shortened V by 2 bases and J by 3 bases, and 9 bases separated the two germline ends. Germline CDR1 and CDR2: SGHRS and YFSETQ. The CDR3 DNA reads TGCGCCAGCAGCTTACTACAGGACTACGAGCAGTACTTC. It specifies CASSLLQDYEQYF.

Judged by abundance, this clonotype is medium-sized. The genes are TRBV12-3 or TRBV12-4 and TRBJ1-2, with TRBD1 matching 7 bases. This CDR3 contains 13 residues. J lost 7 bases, V lost 6 bases, and 8 bases had no gene match. The CDR3 DNA reads as TGTGCCAGCAGCTCTACAGGGGAGCGTGGCTACACCTTC. Amino acids: CASSSTGERGYTF.

This clonotype was detected ten times or more. This chain links TRBV6-6 with TRBJ1-1, with D maybe TRBD1 (6 bases). The CDR3 has 14 residues. CDR1 and CDR2 from the germline V gene are MNHNY and SVGAGI (reference sequence). V lost 8 bases, J lost 4 bases, and 17 bases lay in between. This CDR3 is CASLQTGGGTEAFF. The CDR3 region has the DNA TGTGCCAGCTTACAAACGGGGGGCGGCACTGAAGCTTTCTTT.

In its sample, this clonotype was seen a few times. V usage is TRBV12-3 or TRBV12-4 and J usage is TRBJ2-7; the D gene is possibly TRBD1 (6 bases). V gave up 7 bases and J gave up 1 base, with 8 bases separating them. CDR3 size: 12 residues. As DNA, the CDR3 is TGTGCCAGCAAGGACAGATCCTACGAGCAGTACTTC. Its translation is CASKDRSYEQYF.

V is TRBV10-3 and J is TRBJ2-5; TRBD2 matches 9 bases. CDR3 length: 13 amino acids. The junction had 0 bases not matched to a gene; V was cut back by 6 bases and J by 1 base. Germline CDR1 reads ENHRY; CDR2 reads SYGVKD. The CDR3 DNA sequence: TGTGCCATCAGGACTAGCGGCCAAGAGACCCAGTACTTC. It is translated as CAIRTSGQETQYF.

The V and J genes are TRBV4-3 and TRBJ1-1; D gene uncertain. This CDR3 comprises 14 residues. The germline gives CDR1 LGHNA, CDR2 YSLEER. The V end was cut by 1 base, the J end by 1 base, with 7 bases between. CDR3 in DNA: TGCGCCAGCAGCCAAGTGACACAGAACACTGAAGCTTTCTTT. It codes for CASSQVTQNTEAFF.

The CDR3 loop reads CASSAQPGTGKNQPQHF. For the CDR3, the DNA is TGTGCCAGCAGTGCCCAACCCGGGACAGGGAAGAATCAGCCCCAGCATTTT. This chain uses TRBV6-1 with TRBJ1-5, with 9 bases fitting TRBD1. Losses at the gene ends were 4 bases for V and 4 bases for J; bases not matched to a gene: 11. Germline V lookup: CDR1 MNHNS, CDR2 SASEGT. The CDR3 totals 17 residues.

V is TRBV5-1 and J is TRBJ2-3; 8 bases are shared with TRBD2. J was trimmed by 2 bases and V by 6 bases; bases with no gene match: 5. CDR1 is SGHRS and CDR2 is YFSETQ in the germline V gene. CDR3 length: 14 residues. CDR3 bases: TGCGCCAGCAAGGAACTAGCGGCCACAGATACGCAGTATTTT. Protein: CASKELAATDTQYF.

The chain uses TRBV7-8 and TRBJ2-3; D not resolved. CDR1 and CDR2 (germline): SGHVS, FQNEAQ. V dropped 8 bases and J dropped 0 bases, with 12 bases sitting between them. The CDR3 has 14 residues. The CDR3 DNA is TGTGCCAGCGCATTCCGCGTTAGCACAGATACGCAGTATTTT. Its protein is CASAFRVSTDTQYF.

This clonotype was recorded a few times. The chain carries TRBV28 and TRBJ1-3; D not certain. V dropped 6 bases and J dropped 4 bases, with 16 bases sitting between them. Per germline, CDR1 MDHEN and CDR2 SYDVKM. There are 15 residues in the CDR3. The CDR3 region has the DNA TGTGCCAGCAGCCTCCCCGCGGGTTGGGGAAACACCATATATTTT. Residues: CASSLPAGWGNTIYF. The full variable domain, completed using reference TRBV28 and TRBJ1-3, is DVKVTQSSRYLVKRTGEKVFLECVQDMDHENMFWYRQDPGLGLRLIYFSYDVKMKEKGDIPEGYSVSREKKERFSLILESASTNQTSMYLCASSLPAGWGNTIYFGEGSWLTVV.

This clonotype was recorded at least ten times. This chain links TRBV28 with TRBJ1-6; 9 positions match TRBD1. CDR3 length: 16 amino acids. V was clipped by 4 bases and J by 5 bases; unmatched bases: 6. The germline V gene encodes CDR1 MDHEN and CDR2 SYDVKM. This chain's CDR3 is CASSSPGTGNNSPLHF. The DNA for the CDR3 is TGTGCCAGCAGTTCCCCCGGGACAGGGAATAATTCACCCCTCCACTTT.

The chain uses TRBV12-3 or TRBV12-4 and TRBJ1-1; TRBD1 aligns across 12 bases. There are 17 residues in the CDR3. V lost 6 bases to trimming and J lost 7 bases; unmatched junction nucleotides: 15. The CDR3 reads CASSRQSGTGGAGEAFF. The CDR3 DNA sequence: TGTGCCAGCAGCCGCCAGTCCGGGACAGGGGGCGCGGGTGAAGCTTTCTTT.

The chain uses TRBV11-2 and TRBJ2-3; D is undetermined. V lost 2 bases and J lost 0, with 12 bases in between. The germline gives CDR1 SGHAT, CDR2 FQNNGV. The CDR3 covers 16 residues. Written as DNA, the CDR3 is TGTGCCAGCAGCTTACAGGCCGGTGCTAGCACAGATACGCAGTATTTT. It is translated as CASSLQAGASTDTQYF.

This clonotype was observed at least ten times. The chain carries TRBV30 and TRBJ1-1; D perhaps matches TRBD1 (5 bases). The CDR3 consists of 10 residues. The germline V and J ends were trimmed by 8 bases and 8 bases, with 12 bases remaining between them. Per germline, CDR1 GTSNPN and CDR2 SVGIG (reference sequence). The CDR3 region has the DNA TGTGCCGGGGGGACTCCCGAAGCTTTCTTT. Protein sequence: CAGGTPEAFF.

The chain joins TRBV27 to TRBJ2-7; no clear D gene. Per the germline V gene, CDR1 is MNHEY and CDR2 is SMNVEV (reference sequence). With 2 bases removed from V and 5 bases from J, the gap between germline ends came to 10 bases. The CDR3 loop spans 13 amino acids. This CDR3 is CASSLHSRNEQYF. The CDR3 DNA reads TGTGCCAGCAGTTTACACTCCCGGAACGAGCAGTACTTC.

This rearrangement joins TRBV19 to TRBJ1-1; D remains unclear. CDR3 length: 14 residues. The germline V and J ends were trimmed by 3 bases and 5 bases, with 13 bases remaining between them. Germline CDR1 and CDR2: LNHDA and SQIVND (reference sequence). DNA of the CDR3: TGTGCCAGTAGTATCGTTGAGTCAGGAACTGAAGCTTTCTTT. It translates to CASSIVESGTEAFF.

The chain employs TRBV28 and TRBJ2-2, with 8 bases aligning to TRBD1. V trimming: 6 bases; J trimming: 1 base; junction bases outside the gene matches: 7. The germline V gene encodes CDR1 MDHEN and CDR2 SYDVKM. The CDR3 consists of 16 residues. CDR3 amino acids: CASSHYGTGNTGELFF. CDR3 nucleotides: TGTGCCAGCAGCCATTACGGGACAGGGAACACCGGGGAGCTGTTTTTT.